This TCR beta chain came from a study of blood T cell repertoires in COVID-19. Looking at the study overall: The samples span acute and convalescent COVID-19 from the United States, Italy and Spain.

Original methodology: From reference gene primer amplification, estimates of nucleated cell counts were derived. Sequencing used immunoSEQ multiplex PCR; TCRdb keeps in-frame clones, though not all of them. The V and J calls and the clone size are those of that table, but D and trimming were determined from the DNA. The sample records about 140,000 clones, 84% being singletons. The sequenced sample was peripheral blood. This sequence originates from an elderly woman in a cohort sampled during active or convalescent COVID-19.

The CDR3 is CASSPAENYGYTF. The CDR3, as DNA: TGTGCCAGCAGCCCGGCGGAAAATTATGGCTACACCTTC. The chain recombines TRBV7-8 with TRBJ1-2; the D is unclear. This CDR3 is 13 amino acids long. Per germline, CDR1 SGHVS and CDR2 FQNEAQ. The V and J ends lost 5 bases and 5 bases respectively, with 12 bases between them.